These T cell receptor beta chains were read from a single sample in a study of PD-L1 blockade in urothelial cancer. The method was immunoSEQ multiplex PCR; TCRdb's version includes in-frame clones alone and lacks a portion of them. The sample comprises about 26,000 clones, 75% to 90% of which are singletons, and around 32% rests with the top ten. The material was PBMCs, obtained around atezolizumab (anti-PD-L1) treatment. These receptors all come from a man aged 55 to 70 with urothelial cancer. Each CDR3 is given with its conserved first and last residue. The order of the fields is clone size, D gene, V gene, J gene, CDR3 DNA, CDR3 protein. The D gene is left open where the match is weak. Clone size is given for some rows only: seen once, a few or many times, or a class if the clone is expanded.

size: -
D: TRBD1
V: TRBV19
J: TRBJ1-1
DNA: TGTGCCAGTAGCCCCGGGACAGCAAACACTGAAGCTTTCTTT
CDR3: CASSPGTANTEAFF

size: -
D: TRBD1
V: TRBV18
J: TRBJ1-3
DNA: TGTGCCAGCTCACCACCGGGACAGGGGTTTCTCTCTGGAAACACCATATATTTT
CDR3: CASSPPGQGFLSGNTIYF

size: -
D: TRBD1
V: TRBV12-5
J: TRBJ1-2
DNA: TGTGCTAGTGGGGTTACGGGACAGGAGATTTATGGCTACACCTTC
CDR3: CASGVTGQEIYGYTF

size: -
D: -
V: TRBV5-6
J: TRBJ1-2
DNA: TGTGCCAGCAGCTTTGCGCAGGGGTACACCTTC
CDR3: CASSFAQGYTF

size: -
D: -
V: TRBV5-5
J: TRBJ1-1
DNA: TGTGCCAGCAGCTCCCGGACAGATATGAACACTGAAGCTTTCTTT
CDR3: CASSSRTDMNTEAFF

size: -
D: TRBD2
V: TRBV5-1
J: TRBJ2-1
DNA: TGCGCCAGCAGGTTGACTACCGGGACTAGCTACTACAATGAGCAGTTCTTC
CDR3: CASRLTTGTSYYNEQFF

size: -
D: TRBD1
V: TRBV6-6
J: TRBJ1-2
DNA: TGTGCCAGCAGTCAAAGACAGGGGGCACTTAACTATGGCTACACCTTC
CDR3: CASSQRQGALNYGYTF

size: -
D: -
V: TRBV10-3
J: TRBJ1-6
DNA: TGTGCCATCAGTGAGACAGCCTACTCCTATAATTCACCCCTCCACTTT
CDR3: CAISETAYSYNSPLHF

size: -
D: -
V: TRBV5-6
J: TRBJ2-1
DNA: TGTGCCAGCAGCTTGGGACTAGTGCCCTTGTCTCAGTTCTTC
CDR3: CASSLGLVPLSQFF

size: -
D: TRBD1
V: TRBV11-2
J: TRBJ1-2
DNA: TGTGCCAGCAGCTACCGGGACAGAGCCCGTTATGGCTACACCTTC
CDR3: CASSYRDRARYGYTF

size: -
D: -
V: TRBV29-1
J: TRBJ1-1
DNA: TGCAGCGGTCGACAGGCGTTGGGCACTGAAGCTTTCTTT
CDR3: CSGRQALGTEAFF

size: few
D: -
V: TRBV10-1
J: TRBJ2-7
DNA: TGCGCCAGCAGAATTACAGGGAACCCCCAGTACGAGCAGTACTTC
CDR3: CASRITGNPQYEQYF

size: few
D: TRBD2
V: TRBV6-5
J: TRBJ2-2
DNA: TGTGCCAGCAGTTACTTGACTAGCGGGAGACCCGGGGAGCTGTTTTTT
CDR3: CASSYLTSGRPGELFF

size: -
D: TRBD2
V: TRBV5-4
J: TRBJ2-7
DNA: TGTGCCAGCAGCTTAGCGGGGGCCGACGAGCAGTACTTC
CDR3: CASSLAGADEQYF

size: -
D: TRBD2
V: TRBV7-9
J: TRBJ2-3
DNA: TGTGCCAGCAGCTTTGGGCTAGCGGGAGGCCCCTCAGATACGCAGTATTTT
CDR3: CASSFGLAGGPSDTQYF

size: medium-sized
D: -
V: TRBV7-8
J: TRBJ2-7
DNA: TGTGCCAGCAGCTTAGTGGGCGGGGGCACCTACGAGCAGTACTTC
CDR3: CASSLVGGGTYEQYF

size: once
D: TRBD2
V: TRBV9
J: TRBJ2-1
DNA: TGTGCCAGCAGCGTAGTTGTGGGAGGGTTCCGTGAGCAGTTCTTC
CDR3: CASSVVVGGFREQFF

size: -
D: -
V: TRBV7-2
J: TRBJ1-2
DNA: TGTGCCAGCAGCTTGGCAGGGGCGGACTATGGCTACACCTTC
CDR3: CASSLAGADYGYTF

size: -
D: TRBD2
V: TRBV6-5
J: TRBJ2-3
DNA: TGTGCCAGCAGTTCTAGGTGGAGCGGGGGGTCAGATACGCAGTATTTT
CDR3: CASSSRWSGGSDTQYF

size: -
D: -
V: TRBV10-3
J: TRBJ1-3
DNA: TGTGCCATCAGGCCGGGATTGACAGGAAACACCATATATTTT
CDR3: CAIRPGLTGNTIYF

size: once
D: TRBD1
V: TRBV11-2
J: TRBJ1-2
DNA: TGTGCCAGCAGCCCACTCTCGACAGGGAACTATGGCTACACCTTC
CDR3: CASSPLSTGNYGYTF

size: -
D: TRBD2
V: TRBV11-2
J: TRBJ2-3
DNA: TGTGCCAGCAGCAGACTAGCGGGGGGGCCCGGTACGCAGTATTTT
CDR3: CASSRLAGGPGTQYF

size: -
D: -
V: TRBV10-3
J: TRBJ1-6
DNA: TGTGCCATCAGTGAGCCAGAACCGAATTCACCCCTCCACTTT
CDR3: CAISEPEPNSPLHF

size: -
D: -
V: TRBV4-1
J: TRBJ1-1
DNA: TGCGCCAGCAGCCAAGATGGTGCAGGGGCCTTCTGGAACACTGAAGCTTTCTTT
CDR3: CASSQDGAGAFWNTEAFF

size: -
D: -
V: TRBV5-1
J: TRBJ2-5
DNA: TGCGCCAGCAGCCCCCAAGGCCCTAGGGGAGAGACCCAGTACTTC
CDR3: CASSPQGPRGETQYF

size: once
D: -
V: TRBV7-8
J: TRBJ1-3
DNA: TGTGCCAGCAGCTTGAGGACAGCGTCATCTGGAAACACCATATATTTT
CDR3: CASSLRTASSGNTIYF

size: -
D: -
V: TRBV18
J: TRBJ2-1
DNA: TGTGCCAGCTCCCCCCTAACTAGTATAGTGGGAAGGCACAATGAGCAGTTCTTC
CDR3: CASSPLTSIVGRHNEQFF

size: -
D: TRBD1
V: TRBV2
J: TRBJ1-1
DNA: TGTGCCACCATATTGCAGGGGGCGCTTGGTGAAGCTTTCTTT
CDR3: CATILQGALGEAFF

size: -
D: -
V: TRBV25-1
J: TRBJ1-6
DNA: TGTGCCAGCAGTCGGACTGGGGGGTGGAATTCACCCCTCCACTTT
CDR3: CASSRTGGWNSPLHF

size: -
D: -
V: TRBV4-1
J: TRBJ2-6
DNA: TGCGCCAGCAGCCTCGGACAGCCTTCTGGGGCCAACGTCCTGACTTTC
CDR3: CASSLGQPSGANVLTF

size: -
D: -
V: TRBV2
J: TRBJ1-2
DNA: TGTGCCAGCAGCACGAGGGCCTATGGCTACACCTTC
CDR3: CASSTRAYGYTF

size: -
D: TRBD1
V: TRBV6-6
J: TRBJ1-2
DNA: TGTGCCAGCAGACCATATTCAGGGGGCAGCTCTGGCTACACCTTC
CDR3: CASRPYSGGSSGYTF

size: -
D: TRBD2
V: TRBV19
J: TRBJ2-1
DNA: TGTGCCAGTAGTCTCCGGACTAGCGGGCGCTACAATGAGCAGTTCTTC
CDR3: CASSLRTSGRYNEQFF

size: -
D: TRBD2
V: TRBV7-2
J: TRBJ2-7
DNA: TGTGCCAGCAGCCCGCGACTAGCGGGGGCCCCATCTAGGACCTACGAGCAGTACTTC
CDR3: CASSPRLAGAPSRTYEQYF

size: once
D: TRBD2
V: TRBV7-9
J: TRBJ2-1
DNA: TGTGCCAGCAGCCCCGGCGGGGGACCCCACAATGAGCAGTTCTTC
CDR3: CASSPGGGPHNEQFF

size: -
D: -
V: TRBV6-5
J: TRBJ2-7
DNA: TGTGCCAGCAGTCCTCCCCCCTTCTACGAGCAGTACTTC
CDR3: CASSPPPFYEQYF

size: -
D: TRBD1
V: TRBV13
J: TRBJ2-1
DNA: TGTGCCAGCAGCCAGATTGTGGACAGGGGTTATGAGCAGTTCTTC
CDR3: CASSQIVDRGYEQFF

size: -
D: -
V: TRBV30
J: TRBJ1-5
DNA: TGTGCCTGGACAAGCAGGGAAGGGCAGCCCCAGCATTTT
CDR3: CAWTSREGQPQHF

size: -
D: -
V: TRBV7-2
J: TRBJ1-5
DNA: TGTGCCAGCGCTATAGGGGTCTATAGCAATCAGCCCCAGCATTTT
CDR3: CASAIGVYSNQPQHF

size: -
D: TRBD1
V: TRBV7-7
J: TRBJ2-5
DNA: TGTGCTAGCAGGACCGGGACAGGGGGCCAAGAGACCCAGTACTTC
CDR3: CASRTGTGGQETQYF

size: -
D: -
V: TRBV2
J: TRBJ1-6
DNA: TGTGCCAGCAGTGTGACTACAAATTCACCCCTCCACTTT
CDR3: CASSVTTNSPLHF

size: few
D: TRBD1
V: TRBV18
J: TRBJ2-7
DNA: TGTGCCAGCTCACTTTCAGACAGGGACGAGCAGTACTTC
CDR3: CASSLSDRDEQYF

size: -
D: TRBD2
V: TRBV5-1
J: TRBJ2-1
DNA: TGCGCCAGCAGTCTGACTAGCGGGAGGGTTGAGCAGTTCTTC
CDR3: CASSLTSGRVEQFF

size: -
D: -
V: TRBV7-6
J: TRBJ2-5
DNA: TGTGCCAGCAGCGCTAACTCACAGGGTATAGAGACCCAGTACTTC
CDR3: CASSANSQGIETQYF

size: -
D: TRBD2
V: TRBV19
J: TRBJ2-2
DNA: TGTGCCAGTAGTCGACTAGCGGAGCTGTCCGGGGAGCTGTTTTTT
CDR3: CASSRLAELSGELFF

size: few
D: TRBD2
V: TRBV5-8
J: TRBJ2-7
DNA: TGTGCCAGCAGTTTCGGGACTAGCTCCTACGAGCAGTACTTC
CDR3: CASSFGTSSYEQYF

size: -
D: TRBD1
V: TRBV6-1
J: TRBJ1-5
DNA: TGTGCCAGCAGGGGGGACAGTCGGACGAATCAGCCCCAGCATTTT
CDR3: CASRGDSRTNQPQHF

size: -
D: TRBD2
V: TRBV6-1
J: TRBJ2-1
DNA: TGTGCCAGCAGTGTGGTAGCGGGAGGCAATGAGCAGTTCTTC
CDR3: CASSVVAGGNEQFF